Listed below are T cell receptor beta chains from one sample, sequenced in a study of cytomegalovirus exposure and HLA in healthy donors. The table came from immunoSEQ multiplex PCR; TCRdb's copy has only in-frame clones and leaves some out. This table holds 45,000 to 55,000 clones, 88% found once. The sample was PBMCs. The receptors come from a woman aged 25 to 39 in good health and CMV-seronegative. The CDR3 runs from the conserved cysteine through the conserved F or W. The order of the fields is V gene, D gene, J gene, clone size, CDR3 protein, CDR3 DNA. D genes are given only for firm matches. Clone size is given for some rows only: seen once, a few or many times, or a class if the clone is expanded.

TRBV11-2	.	TRBJ1-2	few	CASSGAGGYGYTF	TGTGCCAGCAGCGGTGCGGGCGGATATGGCTACACCTTC
TRBV5-6	.	TRBJ1-4	.	CASSPLGAEKLFF	TGTGCCAGCAGTCCGCTAGGGGCCGAAAAACTGTTTTTT
TRBV6-1	TRBD1	TRBJ1-2	.	CASSVRTGSNYGYTF	TGTGCCAGCAGTGTGCGGACAGGGTCCAACTATGGCTACACCTTC
TRBV11-1	TRBD1	TRBJ1-1	.	CASSSGDRGVWNTEAFF	TGTGCCAGCAGCTCAGGGGACAGGGGGGTTTGGAACACTGAAGCTTTCTTT
TRBV2	.	TRBJ1-5	.	CASRGGINSNQPQHF	TGTGCCAGCAGGGGAGGGATAAATAGCAATCAGCCCCAGCATTTT
TRBV9	.	TRBJ2-1	few	CASSVIDSTYNEQFF	TGTGCCAGCAGCGTAATCGACAGCACCTACAATGAGCAGTTCTTC
TRBV28	.	TRBJ2-7	once	CASNPDREGDSYEQYF	TGTGCCAGCAATCCGGACAGGGAGGGGGACTCCTACGAGCAGTACTTC
TRBV11-2	.	TRBJ2-7	.	CASSFYYEQYF	TGTGCCAGCAGCTTCTACTACGAGCAGTACTTC
TRBV29-1	TRBD2	TRBJ2-3	few	CSVRLAGEADTQYF	TGCAGCGTCCGTCTAGCGGGAGAAGCAGATACGCAGTATTTT
TRBV6-1	TRBD1	TRBJ1-2	.	CASSEQGVWGYTF	TGTGCCAGCTCGGAACAGGGGGTGTGGGGCTACACCTTC
TRBV7-8	TRBD1	TRBJ2-5	.	CASSFQDRDQETQYF	TGTGCCAGCAGCTTCCAAGACAGGGACCAAGAGACCCAGTACTTC
TRBV2	.	TRBJ1-2	.	CASSVRGGGYTF	TGTGCCAGCAGTGTGCGGGGTGGAGGCTACACCTTC
TRBV7-8	.	TRBJ1-2	.	CASSLRGEGTNYGYTF	TGTGCCAGCAGCCTCCGAGGGGAGGGCACTAACTATGGCTACACCTTC
TRBV11-3	.	TRBJ2-7	.	CASSLGGGAREQYF	TGCGCCAGCAGCTTGGGAGGGGGGGCTCGGGAGCAGTACTTC
TRBV28	TRBD1	TRBJ2-3	.	CASSFPPEGGWEDTQYF	TGTGCCAGCAGTTTTCCCCCGGAAGGGGGCTGGGAAGATACGCAGTATTTT
TRBV2	TRBD1	TRBJ2-2	.	CASSRDRGSGELFF	TGTGCCAGCAGTAGGGACAGGGGGTCCGGGGAGCTGTTTTTT
TRBV28	.	TRBJ2-5	.	CASSLDSETQYF	TGTGCCAGCAGTTTAGACAGTGAGACCCAGTACTTC
TRBV7-2	TRBD1	TRBJ1-2	.	CASSLGVGQGRSGGYTF	TGTGCCAGCAGCTTAGGGGTGGGACAGGGTAGGTCGGGGGGCTACACCTTC
TRBV19	.	TRBJ1-2	few	CASRVDSENYGYTF	TGTGCCAGTAGGGTTGACAGTGAGAACTATGGCTACACCTTC
TRBV27	.	TRBJ1-1	.	CASSLLGGTEAFF	TGTGCCAGCAGTTTATTGGGGGGCACTGAAGCTTTCTTT
TRBV14	TRBD2	TRBJ2-7	.	CASSAETSGRAVEREQYF	TGTGCCAGCAGCGCTGAGACTAGCGGGAGGGCCGTGGAACGCGAGCAGTACTTC
TRBV10-1	TRBD1	TRBJ2-7	.	CASSATGGEQYF	TGCGCCAGCAGCGCGACAGGGGGAGAGCAGTACTTC
TRBV27	TRBD2	TRBJ2-1	.	CASSTGLAGGRGLRNEQFF	TGTGCCAGCAGCACTGGACTAGCGGGAGGTCGGGGGCTTCGGAATGAGCAGTTCTTC
TRBV10-3	TRBD2	TRBJ2-7	.	CAIRPSGTSGTSSIYEQYF	TGTGCCATCAGGCCTTCCGGGACTAGCGGGACCTCATCTATTTACGAGCAGTACTTC
TRBV29-1	.	TRBJ2-3	few	CSVAPRLVTDTQYF	TGCAGCGTTGCTCCGCGACTTGTCACAGATACGCAGTATTTT
TRBV11-2	.	TRBJ2-1	.	CASSLEVQFVQSSSYNEQFF	TGTGCCAGCAGCTTAGAAGTACAGTTCGTTCAGAGTAGCTCCTACAATGAGCAGTTCTTC
TRBV28	TRBD2	TRBJ2-7	few	CASSPGLSISYEQYF	TGTGCCAGCAGCCCGGGACTATCGATATCTTACGAGCAGTACTTC
TRBV5-1	TRBD1	TRBJ2-3	.	CASSTGTGADTQYF	TGCGCCAGCAGCACCGGGACAGGGGCAGATACGCAGTATTTT
TRBV5-1	TRBD1	TRBJ1-2	.	CASSLGGVGQVWRNYGYTF	TGCGCCAGCAGCTTGGGGGGTGTGGGACAGGTCTGGCGGAACTATGGCTACACCTTC
TRBV27	TRBD1	TRBJ1-2	.	CASSLRGTGGGYGYTF	TGTGCCAGCAGTTTAAGGGGGACAGGGGGCGGCTATGGCTACACCTTC
TRBV7-9	.	TRBJ2-1	.	CASSLGLYNEQFF	TGTGCCAGCAGCTTAGGGCTCTACAATGAGCAGTTCTTC
TRBV11-2	.	TRBJ1-1	few	CASSLHIRNTEAFF	TGTGCCAGCAGCTTACACATAAGGAACACTGAAGCTTTCTTT
TRBV5-4	.	TRBJ1-2	.	CASSLAGNGYTF	TGTGCCAGCAGCTTGGCCGGGAATGGCTACACCTTC
TRBV10-2	.	TRBJ2-3	.	CATLRLFGGTDTQYF	TGCGCCACCCTCCGACTATTCGGGGGCACAGATACGCAGTATTTT
TRBV9	.	TRBJ1-1	once	CASSGRGSTEAFF	TGTGCCAGCAGCGGTCGGGGTAGCACTGAAGCTTTCTTT
TRBV28	TRBD1	TRBJ1-1	.	CASSLGTGGNTEAFF	TGTGCCAGCAGTTTGGGGACAGGGGGTAACACTGAAGCTTTCTTT
TRBV4-2	TRBD1	TRBJ2-3	.	CASSQDGRGPSTDTQYF	TGTGCCAGCAGCCAAGACGGTAGGGGGCCGAGCACAGATACGCAGTATTTT
TRBV6-4	TRBD2	TRBJ2-7	.	CASSLGRGLAGNLLYEQYF	TGTGCCAGCAGTTTAGGAAGAGGACTAGCGGGAAACTTACTCTACGAGCAGTACTTC
TRBV28	.	TRBJ1-2	.	CASSYNRNYGYTF	TGTGCCAGCAGTTATAACAGAAACTATGGCTACACCTTC
TRBV7-2	.	TRBJ1-1	.	CASSVAGATEAFF	TGTGCCAGCAGCGTCGCAGGGGCCACTGAAGCTTTCTTT
TRBV6-5	.	TRBJ1-1	.	CASTHGDSKSTEAFF	TGTGCCAGCACCCACGGCGACAGCAAATCGACTGAAGCTTTCTTT
TRBV27	.	TRBJ1-4	.	CASSPGLFGSEKLFF	TGTGCCAGCAGTCCGGGACTCTTCGGGAGTGAAAAACTGTTTTTT
TRBV9	TRBD2	TRBJ2-1	.	CASSEGVAGAYNEQFF	TGTGCCAGCAGCGAGGGGGTAGCGGGAGCTTACAATGAGCAGTTCTTC
TRBV2	.	TRBJ2-7	.	CASRSYEQYF	TGTGCCAGCAGATCTTACGAGCAGTACTTC
TRBV2	.	TRBJ2-6	.	CASSARSSGANVLTF	TGTGCCAGCAGTGCGCGATCATCTGGGGCCAACGTCCTGACTTTC
TRBV6-5	.	TRBJ1-1	.	CASSSTRNTEAFF	TGTGCCAGCAGTTCGACACGCAACACTGAAGCTTTCTTT
TRBV6-1	.	TRBJ2-1	.	CASRPGLTSYNEQFF	TGTGCCAGCAGGCCGGGACTCACCTCCTACAATGAGCAGTTCTTC
TRBV18	.	TRBJ2-3	.	CASSPWTRRPDTQYF	TGTGCCAGCTCACCTTGGACAAGGCGACCCGATACGCAGTATTTT
TRBV11-2	.	TRBJ2-7	.	CASSLGAGDYEQYF	TGTGCCAGCAGCTTAGGGGCAGGGGACTACGAGCAGTACTTC
TRBV4-3	.	TRBJ2-2	.	CASSRLTGQTTGELFF	TGCGCCAGCAGCCGCTTAACTGGACAGACCACCGGGGAGCTGTTTTTT
TRBV10-3	TRBD1	TRBJ2-1	.	CAISERTGRRNEQFF	TGTGCCATCAGTGAAAGGACAGGGAGGCGCAATGAGCAGTTCTTC
TRBV2	.	TRBJ2-7	.	CASSGEPRIYEQYF	TGTGCCAGCAGTGGAGAGCCTAGAATCTACGAGCAGTACTTC
TRBV5-5	TRBD2	TRBJ2-5	.	CASSFSWASGQETQYF	TGTGCCAGCAGCTTCAGTTGGGCTAGCGGACAAGAGACCCAGTACTTC
TRBV27	TRBD1	TRBJ1-5	.	CASSTRQGGGNQPQHF	TGTGCCAGCAGTACCCGACAGGGCGGGGGCAATCAGCCCCAGCATTTT
TRBV11-2	.	TRBJ1-2	.	CASSPGYYGYTF	TGTGCCAGCAGCCCCGGGTACTATGGCTACACCTTC
TRBV4-3	TRBD2	TRBJ2-1	.	CASSPNKREGHGQFF	TGCGCCAGCAGCCCAAACAAGCGGGAGGGCCATGGCCAGTTCTTC
TRBV6-5	TRBD1	TRBJ1-1	.	CASSYSNRGLGTEAFF	TGTGCCAGCAGTTACTCGAATAGGGGGCTAGGCACTGAAGCTTTCTTT